This is a list of T cell receptor beta chains from one sample in a study of T cells in Graves' hyperthyroidism and ophthalmopathy. Using its own MiXCR run on the multiplex PCR reads, TCRdb lists one record per CDR3 protein. Among roughly 420,000 distinct CDR3 sequences listed, 15% to 19% were seen once. The specimen sequenced was blood. The receptor set was obtained from a woman between 18 and 29 years old with Graves' hyperthyroidism. The CDR3 runs from the conserved cysteine through the conserved F or W. Fields, in order: J gene, clone size, V gene, CDR3 protein. Size is stated for part of the rows, as once, few or many counts, or as a class when the clone is expanded.

j_gene: TRBJ2-1
abundance: .
v_gene: TRBV6-2/TRBV6-3
CDR3aa: CASRTPGLAGNEQFF

j_gene: TRBJ2-1
abundance: many
v_gene: TRBV11-3
CDR3aa: CASSLLGGHDNEQFF

j_gene: TRBJ1-5
abundance: .
v_gene: TRBV27
CDR3aa: CASSLGTGHQPQHF

j_gene: TRBJ2-1
abundance: .
v_gene: TRBV5-1
CDR3aa: CASSLVATGMGEQFF

j_gene: TRBJ1-5
abundance: .
v_gene: TRBV19
CDR3aa: CASTRKTGGSNQPQHF

j_gene: TRBJ2-7
abundance: few
v_gene: TRBV12-3/TRBV12-4
CDR3aa: CASRASHTYEQYF

j_gene: TRBJ2-7
abundance: .
v_gene: TRBV29-1
CDR3aa: CSVERGDEQYF

j_gene: TRBJ1-5
abundance: many
v_gene: TRBV12-3/TRBV12-4
CDR3aa: CASRPHQGLSGNQPQHF

j_gene: TRBJ1-1
abundance: .
v_gene: TRBV19
CDR3aa: CASISSMGPPEAFF

j_gene: TRBJ2-1
abundance: .
v_gene: TRBV4-3
CDR3aa: CASSQAVGPNEQLF

j_gene: TRBJ2-7
abundance: many
v_gene: TRBV3-1
CDR3aa: CASSQEWTEQYF

j_gene: TRBJ2-7
abundance: many
v_gene: TRBV28
CDR3aa: CASSLSLTGYYEQYF

j_gene: TRBJ2-2
abundance: .
v_gene: TRBV9
CDR3aa: CASNPRAGVNTGELFF

j_gene: TRBJ1-1
abundance: many
v_gene: TRBV9
CDR3aa: CASIPFLRNTEAFF

j_gene: TRBJ1-2
abundance: .
v_gene: TRBV4-1
CDR3aa: CASSQSGRRGLGYTF

j_gene: TRBJ1-6
abundance: many
v_gene: TRBV6-6
CDR3aa: CASSYGGNKNSPLHF

j_gene: TRBJ1-2
abundance: .
v_gene: TRBV20-1
CDR3aa: CSARDQGVGGGYTF

j_gene: TRBJ2-5
abundance: many
v_gene: TRBV5-1
CDR3aa: CASRRGQGASQETQYF

j_gene: TRBJ1-4
abundance: .
v_gene: TRBV12-3/TRBV12-4
CDR3aa: CASSFLDRKFGKLFF

j_gene: TRBJ2-5
abundance: .
v_gene: TRBV3-1
CDR3aa: CASSQDMDSLQTQYF

j_gene: TRBJ1-2
abundance: many
v_gene: TRBV28
CDR3aa: CASSFQPTPVSHGYTF

j_gene: TRBJ1-1
abundance: many
v_gene: TRBV10-3
CDR3aa: CAIRSTSMNTEAFF

j_gene: TRBJ2-1
abundance: many
v_gene: TRBV28
CDR3aa: CASSLGTNSLQFF

j_gene: TRBJ2-7
abundance: many
v_gene: TRBV18
CDR3aa: CASSPKAGGAYEQYF

j_gene: TRBJ2-7
abundance: many
v_gene: TRBV6-2/TRBV6-3
CDR3aa: CASSYSIPSEAYEQYF

j_gene: TRBJ2-7
abundance: many
v_gene: TRBV7-9
CDR3aa: CASSFNPGQGYEQYF

j_gene: TRBJ1-2
abundance: .
v_gene: TRBV6-2/TRBV6-3
CDR3aa: CASSYSSNYGYTF

j_gene: TRBJ2-1
abundance: many
v_gene: TRBV7-3
CDR3aa: CASSPELAFSGEQFF

j_gene: TRBJ1-1
abundance: few
v_gene: TRBV6-9
CDR3aa: CASSFRLDVTEAFF

j_gene: TRBJ2-5
abundance: .
v_gene: TRBV4-1
CDR3aa: CASSLRDSGPILVETQYF

j_gene: TRBJ2-5
abundance: many
v_gene: TRBV7-3
CDR3aa: CASSQWRGNQETQYF

j_gene: TRBJ2-3
abundance: .
v_gene: TRBV20-1
CDR3aa: CSASRGGAWTDTQYF

j_gene: TRBJ2-3
abundance: many
v_gene: TRBV7-9
CDR3aa: CASSPSGTDTQYF

j_gene: TRBJ2-7
abundance: many
v_gene: TRBV27
CDR3aa: CASSLDGAYYEQYF

j_gene: TRBJ2-5
abundance: .
v_gene: TRBV7-9
CDR3aa: CASSLEDGYRYF

j_gene: TRBJ2-7
abundance: many
v_gene: TRBV20-1
CDR3aa: CSAREGQGSPYEQYF

j_gene: TRBJ2-7
abundance: many
v_gene: TRBV3-1
CDR3aa: CASSGNREGEQYF

j_gene: TRBJ1-5
abundance: .
v_gene: TRBV19
CDR3aa: CASSIEVGSNQPQHF

j_gene: TRBJ2-6
abundance: .
v_gene: TRBV6-1
CDR3aa: CASSWDGSGANVLTF

j_gene: TRBJ1-5
abundance: .
v_gene: TRBV29-1
CDR3aa: CSPAGEEVGQPQHF

j_gene: TRBJ2-1
abundance: .
v_gene: TRBV27
CDR3aa: CASSLSKGGGPYNEQFF

j_gene: TRBJ2-7
abundance: few
v_gene: TRBV9
CDR3aa: CASSVAPSGGPYEQYF

j_gene: TRBJ2-7
abundance: few
v_gene: TRBV27
CDR3aa: CASSRIAGGTYEQYF

j_gene: TRBJ2-7
abundance: many
v_gene: TRBV5-6
CDR3aa: CASSFGLQGAYEQYF

j_gene: TRBJ2-6
abundance: few
v_gene: TRBV3-1
CDR3aa: CASSQGGSGANVLTF

j_gene: TRBJ1-3
abundance: many
v_gene: TRBV7-2
CDR3aa: CASSLDYSGNTIYF

j_gene: TRBJ1-1
abundance: few
v_gene: TRBV12-3/TRBV12-4
CDR3aa: CASSETGVDTEAFF

j_gene: TRBJ2-7
abundance: .
v_gene: TRBV7-9
CDR3aa: CASGRTYEQYF

j_gene: TRBJ2-1
abundance: many
v_gene: TRBV29-1
CDR3aa: CSADVGLAGGMRNEQFF

j_gene: TRBJ2-1
abundance: .
v_gene: TRBV4-1
CDR3aa: CASSQELAGIIYEQFF

j_gene: TRBJ2-3
abundance: few
v_gene: TRBV6-1
CDR3aa: CASTRSGVWGDTQYF

j_gene: TRBJ2-1
abundance: .
v_gene: TRBV6-2/TRBV6-3
CDR3aa: CASSLGQSREQFF

j_gene: TRBJ2-3
abundance: many
v_gene: TRBV20-1
CDR3aa: CSAIDRGPSDTQYF

j_gene: TRBJ2-1
abundance: .
v_gene: TRBV6-1
CDR3aa: CASRTEARGEQFF

j_gene: TRBJ2-1
abundance: .
v_gene: TRBV20-1
CDR3aa: CSASGGPERLHNEQFF

j_gene: TRBJ1-1
abundance: many
v_gene: TRBV2
CDR3aa: CASSVIRGGDTEAFF

j_gene: TRBJ2-1
abundance: many
v_gene: TRBV12-3/TRBV12-4
CDR3aa: CASSPPRLAGYNEQFF

j_gene: TRBJ1-4
abundance: many
v_gene: TRBV6-1
CDR3aa: CASKLGTGLRRGEKLFF

j_gene: TRBJ2-3
abundance: many
v_gene: TRBV2
CDR3aa: CASRRRETDTQYF

j_gene: TRBJ2-2
abundance: few
v_gene: TRBV29-1
CDR3aa: CSGRQGPGELFF